The rows below give T cell receptor beta chains drawn from one sample of a study of immune evolution from preneoplasia to lung adenocarcinoma. Sequenced by immunoSEQ multiplex PCR; TCRdb stores in-frame clones only, minus some. Of about 3,200 clones listed, around 80% are singletons. Specimen: FFPE adjacent normal lung tissue. The receptors stem from a donor aged 70 or over with lung adenocarcinoma. The CDR3 runs from the conserved cysteine through the conserved F or W. D genes are given only for firm matches. The size entry is marked missing in some rows and otherwise reads once, few, many or a size class.

V,length,size,J,D,DNA,CDR3
TRBV11-2,11,.,TRBJ1-1,.,TGTGCCAGCAGCTTGAACACTGAAGCTTTCTTT,CASSLNTEAFF
TRBV19,14,few,TRBJ1-1,.,TGTGCCAGTAGTGCATACAGGGAGGACACTGAAGCTTTCTTT,CASSAYREDTEAFF
TRBV6-4,16,.,TRBJ2-6,TRBD2,TGTGCCAGCAGTGAAGGGACTAGCTTTGGGGCCAACGTCCTGACTTTC,CASSEGTSFGANVLTF
TRBV4-2,16,.,TRBJ2-1,.,TGTGCCAGCAGCCAAGATCCAGGAGTTGGGTACAATGAGCAGTTCTTC,CASSQDPGVGYNEQFF
TRBV7-6,12,.,TRBJ2-5,.,TGTGCCAGCAGCTTATCTGGGGAGACCCAGTACTTC,CASSLSGETQYF
TRBV4-3,14,.,TRBJ2-1,TRBD2,TGCGCCAGCAGCCAGCTCCCAGCGGGAGATGAGCAGTTCTTC,CASSQLPAGDEQFF
TRBV5-4,13,.,TRBJ2-1,.,TGTGCCAGCAGCGCACAGCCAGCGGATGAGCAGTTCTTC,CASSAQPADEQFF
TRBV11-3,14,.,TRBJ2-2,.,TGTGCCAGCAGCTTAAACGGGGTGAGCGGGGAGCTGTTTTTT,CASSLNGVSGELFF
TRBV7-9,15,few,TRBJ1-4,.,TGTGCCAGCAGATCAACGTCAGTGCCTGAGGAAAAACTGTTTTTT,CASRSTSVPEEKLFF
TRBV14,16,.,TRBJ2-5,TRBD2,TGTGCCAGCAGCCAAGGTCGCGGGGGAACTCAAGAGACCCAGTACTTC,CASSQGRGGTQETQYF
TRBV9,15,.,TRBJ2-3,.,TGTGCCAGCAGCCCTCTCGGTCGTAGCACAGATACGCAGTATTTT,CASSPLGRSTDTQYF
TRBV5-6,14,.,TRBJ2-2,.,TGTGCCAGCAGCAGGCGGATCGGAGCCGGGGAGCTGTTTTTT,CASSRRIGAGELFF
TRBV30,15,few,TRBJ2-6,.,TGTGCCTGGGCCCCCGGCAGGGCTGGGGCCAACGTCCTGACTTTC,CAWAPGRAGANVLTF
TRBV4-1,16,.,TRBJ2-6,.,TGCGCCAGCAGCCAAGAGAGGAGCTCTGGGGCCAACGTCCTGACTTTC,CASSQERSSGANVLTF
TRBV30,12,.,TRBJ2-7,.,TGTGCCTGGAGTAGAAGCTCTTACGAGCAGTACTTC,CAWSRSSYEQYF
TRBV7-2,17,.,TRBJ2-1,.,TGTGCCAGCAGCTTAGGGTATCTAGTGGTCCCCTACAATGAGCAGTTCTTC,CASSLGYLVVPYNEQFF
TRBV6-5,15,few,TRBJ1-5,TRBD1,TGTGCCAGCAGTTACACTACAGGGGATGAACAGCCCCAGCATTTT,CASSYTTGDEQPQHF
TRBV29-1,14,few,TRBJ2-1,TRBD2,TGCAGCGTGGCCGGGACTAGCGGTGGCAATGAGCAGTTCTTC,CSVAGTSGGNEQFF
TRBV27,13,.,TRBJ2-7,TRBD1,TGTGCCAGCAGGACAGGGGGGAGGTACGAGCAGTACTTC,CASRTGGRYEQYF
TRBV6-5,15,.,TRBJ2-3,TRBD2,TGTGCCAGCAGTCCGGGACTAGCACACACAGATACGCAGTATTTT,CASSPGLAHTDTQYF